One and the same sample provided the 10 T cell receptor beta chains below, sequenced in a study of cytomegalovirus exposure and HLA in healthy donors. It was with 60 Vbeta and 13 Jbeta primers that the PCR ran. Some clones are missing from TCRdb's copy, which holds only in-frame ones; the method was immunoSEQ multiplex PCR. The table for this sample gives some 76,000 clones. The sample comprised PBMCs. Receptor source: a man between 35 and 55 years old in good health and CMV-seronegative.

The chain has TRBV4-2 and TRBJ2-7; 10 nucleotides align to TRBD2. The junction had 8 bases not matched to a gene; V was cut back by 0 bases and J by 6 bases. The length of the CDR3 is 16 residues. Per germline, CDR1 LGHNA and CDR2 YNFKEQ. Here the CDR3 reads CASSQDRAGGRGEQYF. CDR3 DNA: TGTGCCAGCAGCCAAGATCGAGCGGGGGGGCGGGGCGAGCAGTACTTC.

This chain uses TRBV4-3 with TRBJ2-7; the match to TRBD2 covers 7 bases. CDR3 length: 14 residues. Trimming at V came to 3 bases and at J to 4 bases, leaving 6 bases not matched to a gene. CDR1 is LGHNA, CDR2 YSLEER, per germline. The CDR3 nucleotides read TGCGCCAGCAGCCAGGGAGGGACCGGTTACGAGCAGTACTTC. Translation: CASSQGGTGYEQYF.

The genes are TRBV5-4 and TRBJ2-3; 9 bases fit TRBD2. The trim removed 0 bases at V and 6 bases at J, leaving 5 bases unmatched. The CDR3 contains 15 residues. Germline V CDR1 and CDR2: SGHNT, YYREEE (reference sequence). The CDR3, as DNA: TGTGCCAGCAGCTTGGCCTCGGCGGGAGGGGATACGCAGTATTTT. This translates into CASSLASAGGDTQYF. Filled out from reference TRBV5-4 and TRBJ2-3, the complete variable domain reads ETGVTQSPTHLIKTRGQQVTLRCSSQSGHNTVSWYQQALGQGPQFIFQYYREEENGRGNFPPRFSGLQFPNYSSELNVNALELDDSALYLCASSLASAGGDTQYFGPGTRLTVL.

The CDR3 DNA sequence: TGCGCCAGCAGCCAAGACACCCTATCGAGCGAGCAGTTCTTC. Residues: CASSQDTLSSEQFF. The chain carries TRBV4-3 and TRBJ2-1, with D hard to call. CDR1 LGHNA and CDR2 YSLEER come from the germline V gene. V lost 0 bases to trimming and J lost 10 bases, with 13 bases between them. The CDR3 covers 14 residues.

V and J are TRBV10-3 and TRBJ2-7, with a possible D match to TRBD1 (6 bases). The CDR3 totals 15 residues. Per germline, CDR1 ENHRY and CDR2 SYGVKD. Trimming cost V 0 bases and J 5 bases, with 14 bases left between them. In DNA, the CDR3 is TGTGCCATCAGTGAGTCTTCGGACAGTTCCCACGAGCAGTACTTC. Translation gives CAISESSDSSHEQYF.

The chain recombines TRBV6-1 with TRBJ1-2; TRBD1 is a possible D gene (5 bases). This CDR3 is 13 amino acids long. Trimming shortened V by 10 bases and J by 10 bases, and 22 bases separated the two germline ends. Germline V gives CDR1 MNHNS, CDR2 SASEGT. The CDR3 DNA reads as TGTGCCACCCGACAGAATACAATACTTACCTACACCTTC. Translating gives CATRQNTILTYTF.

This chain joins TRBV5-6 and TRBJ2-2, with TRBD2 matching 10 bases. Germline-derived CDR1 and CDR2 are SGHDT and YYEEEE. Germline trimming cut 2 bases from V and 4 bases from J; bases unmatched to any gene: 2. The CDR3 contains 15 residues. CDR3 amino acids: CASSLAGGVTGELFF. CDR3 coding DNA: TGTGCCAGCAGCTTAGCGGGAGGGGTCACCGGGGAGCTGTTTTTT. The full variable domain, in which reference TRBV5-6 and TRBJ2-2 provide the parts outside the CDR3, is DAGVTQSPTHLIKTRGQQVTLRCSPKSGHDTVSWYQQALGQGPQFIFQYYEEEERQRGNFPDRFSGHQFPNYSSELNVNALLLGDSALYLCASSLAGGVTGELFFGEGSRLTVL.

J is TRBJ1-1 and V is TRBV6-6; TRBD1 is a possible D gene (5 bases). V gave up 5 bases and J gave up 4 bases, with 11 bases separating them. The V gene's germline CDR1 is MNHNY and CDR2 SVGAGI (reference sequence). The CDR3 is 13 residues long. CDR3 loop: CASSTLDITEAFF. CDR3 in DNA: TGTGCCAGCAGTACTTTGGACATCACTGAAGCTTTCTTT.

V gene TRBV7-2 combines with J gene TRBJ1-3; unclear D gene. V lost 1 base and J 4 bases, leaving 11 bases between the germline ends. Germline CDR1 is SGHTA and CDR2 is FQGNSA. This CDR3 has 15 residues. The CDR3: CASSLGGYAGNTIYF. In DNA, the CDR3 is TGTGCCAGCAGCTTAGGAGGCTACGCAGGAAACACCATATATTTT.

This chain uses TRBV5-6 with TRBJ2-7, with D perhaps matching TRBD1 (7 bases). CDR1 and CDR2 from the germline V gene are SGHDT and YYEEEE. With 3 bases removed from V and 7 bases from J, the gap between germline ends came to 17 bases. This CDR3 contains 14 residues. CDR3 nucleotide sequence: TGTGCCAGCAGCTGGGGGGACAGCCGTGCAGAGCAGTACTTC. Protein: CASSWGDSRAEQYF.